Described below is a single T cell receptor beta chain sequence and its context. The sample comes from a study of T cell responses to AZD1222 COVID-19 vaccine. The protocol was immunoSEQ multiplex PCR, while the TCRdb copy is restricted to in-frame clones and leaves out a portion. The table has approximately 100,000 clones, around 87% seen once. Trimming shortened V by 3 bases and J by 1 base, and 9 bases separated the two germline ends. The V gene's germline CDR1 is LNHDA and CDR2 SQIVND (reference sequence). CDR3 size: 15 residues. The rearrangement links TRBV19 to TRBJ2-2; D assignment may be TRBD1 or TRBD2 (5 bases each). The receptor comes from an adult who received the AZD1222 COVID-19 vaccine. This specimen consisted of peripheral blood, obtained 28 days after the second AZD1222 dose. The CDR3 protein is CASSMGVRNTGELFF. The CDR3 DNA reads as TGTGCCAGTAGTATGGGGGTCAGGAACACCGGGGAGCTGTTTTTT.